Included here is one T cell receptor beta chain sequence, with context. Its antigen is unknown. The CDR3 runs 14 residues. V gave up 4 bases and J gave up 7 bases; unmatched junction bases: 6. The germline V gene has CDR1 DFQATT and CDR2 SNEGSKA (reference sequence). Treatment of the sample: approximately nine-day PBMC culture with coronavirus spike peptide pools or control peptides (ViraFEST assay). The Oncomine TCR Beta short-read assay sequenced DNA from cultured CD4+ T cells. MiXCR, run by TCRdb on the PCR reads, gives a single entry per CDR3 protein. The sample shows over 7,500 distinct CDR3 sequences, roughly two thirds of them seen only once. This sample is drawn from a study of vaccination and CD4 T cells after COVID-19. The wider study: Cellular stimulation was performed using overlapping spike peptides derived from SARS-CoV-2, HCoV-NL63, HCoV-OC43 and HCoV-229E.

V is TRBV20-1 and J is TRBJ2-7, with 14 nucleotides matching TRBD2. Sequenced: CD4+ T cells from blood, cultured in vitro. The sequence derives from a human donor who had recovered from COVID-19. The CDR3 sequence is CSAKGLAGVGEQYF. The CDR3 DNA sequence: TGCAGTGCTAAGGGACTAGCGGGAGTGGGGGAGCAGTACTTC.